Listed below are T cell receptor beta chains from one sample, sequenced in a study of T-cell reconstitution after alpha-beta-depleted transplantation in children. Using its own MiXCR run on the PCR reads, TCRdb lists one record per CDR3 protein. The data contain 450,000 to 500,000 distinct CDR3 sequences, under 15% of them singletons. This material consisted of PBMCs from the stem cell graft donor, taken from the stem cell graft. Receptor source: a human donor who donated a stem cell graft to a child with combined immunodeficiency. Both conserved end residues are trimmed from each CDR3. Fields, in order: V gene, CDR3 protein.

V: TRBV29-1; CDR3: SVQGAFGELF
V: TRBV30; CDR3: AWSGGLETQY
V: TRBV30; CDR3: AWSHPRDEQY
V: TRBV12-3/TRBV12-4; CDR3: ASNYHGPSSNQPQH
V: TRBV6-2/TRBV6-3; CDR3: ASSPTAPSYNEQF
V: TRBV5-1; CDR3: ASSLEPRGGDTGELF
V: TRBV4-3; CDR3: ASSQETGKGGEKLF
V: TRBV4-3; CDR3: ASSQDNRVGNEQF
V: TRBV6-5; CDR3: ASSYHPGYSYEQY
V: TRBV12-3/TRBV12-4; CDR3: ASSLPTLAGGPTDTQY
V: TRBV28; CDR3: ASSPIETGVKQPQH
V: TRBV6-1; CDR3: ASSGAGGWTGELF
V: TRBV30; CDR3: AWSVQYEQY
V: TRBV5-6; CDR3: ASSPRTGGITDTQY
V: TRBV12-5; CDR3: ASGLVLGLAGVAYNEQF
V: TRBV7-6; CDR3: ASTPGGQGVINEQF
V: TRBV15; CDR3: ATSRADRGTRLF
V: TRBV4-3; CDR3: ASSQDALSTDTQY
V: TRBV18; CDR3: ASSPPGTTSYEQY
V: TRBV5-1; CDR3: ASRYLRGYEQY
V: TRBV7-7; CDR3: ASSFQLRASGGERHEQF
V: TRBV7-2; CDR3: ASSPLNTQY
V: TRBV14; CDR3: ASSQVGETQY
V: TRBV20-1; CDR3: SARPRGGNTIY
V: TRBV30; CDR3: AWSVKRVVVEQY
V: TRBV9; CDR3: ASSALGQNTEAF
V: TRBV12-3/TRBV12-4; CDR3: ASSPRRPSGGSEQY
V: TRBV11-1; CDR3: ASSLGRHMQETQY
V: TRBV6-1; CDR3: ASSRQSSGNTIY
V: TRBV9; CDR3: ASSVSGTPIYEQY
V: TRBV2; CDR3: ASSRATEYEQY
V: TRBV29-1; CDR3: SVKDGDSPLH
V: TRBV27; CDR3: ASSLTIGGLSGSSPLH
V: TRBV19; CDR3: ASSGRGAGANVLT
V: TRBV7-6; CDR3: ASSLSAGGHEQF
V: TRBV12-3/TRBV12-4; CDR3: ASSFDAIGAEAF
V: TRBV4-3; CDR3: ASSHAGLAGVQGEQF
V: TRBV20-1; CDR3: SACPFTRATNEKLF
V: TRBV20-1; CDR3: SANDYPHEQF
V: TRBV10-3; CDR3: AISPTSGVYNEQF